The next 21 T cell receptor beta chains were all read from a single sample in a study of tumor-infiltrating lymphocytes in primary liver carcinoma. Making TCR beta cDNA involved approximately 520 ng total RNA and a constant-region primer. Library construction for TCR beta comprised three nested multiplex PCR rounds performed with slightly modified ARM-PCR. For roughly 11 cycles apiece, the opening two PCR rounds ran with TRBV1-TRBV30 forward primers and a C-beta reverse primer. TCRdb passed the multiplex PCR reads through MiXCR, listing each CDR3 protein once. The data show under 85,000 distinct CDR3 sequences, about three quarters seen once. The study co-extracted DNA and RNA from around 18-30 mg of unsorted bulk tissue. The sequenced sample consisted of liver tumor tissue from sampling region 1. Regarding subset: tumor region T1, superior pole. These TCRs come from a man aged 35-49 years with primary liver carcinoma and hepatitis B virus infection.

This clonotype was counted a few times. The junction differs from germline at one of its ends, possibly a read error. This chain joins TRBV2 and TRBJ2-2, with 9 nucleotides matching TRBD2. The CDR3 spans 17 residues. The V gene's germline CDR1 is SNHLY and CDR2 FYNNEI. CDR3 sequence reads: CASSEDIGLATTGGLFF. As DNA, the CDR3 is TGTGCCAGCAGTGAAGATATTGGACTAGCGACCACCGGGGGGCTGTTTTTT.

In regard to this clonotype: Mismatch with germline at one junction end may stem from a read error. This chain links TRBV2 with TRBJ1-1; weak D call: TRBD1 (5 bases). The CDR3 runs 13 residues. Looked up from germline, CDR1 is SNHLY and CDR2 is FYNNEI. In DNA, the CDR3 is TGTGCCCGCAGGAGGGACTCGGGTACTGAAGCTTTCTTT. Residues: CARRRDSGTEAFF. Full variable domain (outside the CDR3, taken from reference TRBV2 and TRBJ1-1): EPEVTQTPSHQVTQMGQEVILRCVPISNHLYFYWYRQILGQKVEFLVSFYNNEISEKSEIFDDQFSVERPDGSNFTLKIRSTKLEDSAMYFCARRRDSGTEAFFGQGTRLTVV.

This rearrangement joins TRBV29-1 to TRBJ2-5; weak D call: TRBD1 (6 bases). CDR1 and CDR2 from the germline V gene are SQVTM and ANQGSEA. The germline V and J ends were trimmed by 7 bases and 5 bases, with 17 bases remaining between them. The CDR3 is made up of 13 amino acids. This chain's CDR3 is CSARTEVGETQYF. For the CDR3, the DNA is TGCAGCGCCCGGACAGAGGTGGGCGAGACCCAGTACTTC.

Concerning this clonotype itself: The junction shows a germline mismatch at one end, possibly a read error. The rearrangement joins TRBV11-2 to TRBJ2-1; D gene unclear. The CDR3 covers 13 residues. Per the germline V gene, CDR1 is SGHAT and CDR2 is FQNNGV. The CDR3 sequence is CASSFNDAYEQFF. For the CDR3, the DNA is TGTGCCAGTAGCTTTAATGACGCCTATGAGCAGTTCTTC.

As for this clonotype: At one of its ends the junction is not consistent with the germline gene, which may arise from a read error. The CDR3 coding sequence is TGTGCCAGCAAAATGACGGGACAGAGCTACGGGCAGCACTTC. It is translated as CASKMTGQSYGQHF. This chain uses TRBV6-6 with TRBJ2-7; 7 positions match TRBD1. Germline values: CDR1 MNHNY, CDR2 SVGAGI (reference sequence). The CDR3 extends over 14 amino acids.

This clonotype was counted once. The junction does not match germline at one end; this may be a read error. The CDR3 DNA reads TGCTGCGTTAAAGACGCCGCGGGAGCCCCCGGGGAGCTCTTTTTT. Its translation is CCVKDAAGAPGELFF. The chain recombines TRBV29-1 with TRBJ2-2; the match to TRBD2 covers 7 bases. Germline CDR1 reads SQVTM; CDR2 reads ANQGSEA. This CDR3 has 15 residues.

This clonotype was observed many times. V is TRBV6-1 and J is TRBJ1-2, with TRBD1 matching 7 bases. The CDR3 is 15 amino acids. CDR1 and CDR2 from the germline V gene are MNHNS and SASEGT. V lost 7 bases, J lost 3 bases, and 11 bases stayed unmatched. The CDR3 nucleotides are TGTGCCAGCATCAAGGCCCTTCAGGGGGACTATGGCTACACCTTC. This codes for CASIKALQGDYGYTF.

The V gene is TRBV4-1, the J gene TRBJ2-3; TRBD2 is a possible D gene (6 bases). V was trimmed by 3 bases and J by 9 bases, leaving 22 bases between them. Per germline, CDR1 MGHRA and CDR2 YSYEKL. The CDR3 covers 16 residues. CDR3 DNA sequence: TGCGCCAGCAGCCAGGGACCAGCGGGTCCCTGGGGGACGCAGTATTTT. Translation: CASSQGPAGPWGTQYF.

Remarks on this clonotype: This may arise from a read error, as a much more abundant clone is one base away. V and J are TRBV4-1 and TRBJ2-5; 8 nucleotides agree with TRBD1. The CDR3 has 15 residues. Per germline, CDR1 MGHRA and CDR2 YSYEKL. The CDR3 loop is CATSQYGQGLETQYF. In DNA form, the CDR3 reads TGCGCCACCAGCCAATACGGACAGGGCCTAGAGACCCAGTACTTC.

CDR3 region: CAWSVLGRRNQPQHF. Written as DNA, the CDR3 is TGTGCCTGGAGTGTACTGGGACGGCGCAATCAGCCCCAGCATTTT. This sequence joins TRBV30 and TRBJ1-5, with D possibly TRBD1 on 5 matching bases. The germline V and J ends were trimmed by 0 bases and 2 bases, with 11 bases remaining between them. Germline V gene lookup returns CDR1 GTSNPN and CDR2 SVGIG (reference sequence). CDR3 length equals 15 residues.

Notes on this clonotype: One end of the junction is discordant with germline, which a read error may explain. The CDR3 DNA is TGTGCCAGCAGCACCCCGGCGGGGCTAAGCGAGCAGCACTTC. Its protein product is CASSTPAGLSEQHF. The chain carries TRBV12-3 or TRBV12-4 and TRBJ2-7; a weak D match, TRBD2 (6 bases). The CDR3 has 14 residues.

The V gene is TRBV7-9, the J gene TRBJ1-1; tentatively, D is TRBD1 (6 bases). Deletions cut 9 bases from V and 4 bases from J, with 12 bases between. This CDR3 has 12 amino acids. Germline V gives CDR1 SEHNR, CDR2 FQNEAQ (reference sequence). This chain's CDR3 is CASTPRGTEAFF. The CDR3 region has the DNA TGTGCCAGTACCCCCAGGGGCACTGAAGCTTTCTTT.

Regarding this clonotype: The CDR3 ends on some other residue instead of the conserved phenylalanine or tryptophan, so this is likely a read error. The chain is built from TRBV4-2 and TRBJ2-5, with 11 bases matching TRBD2. CDR1 and CDR2 from the germline V gene are LGHNA and YNFKEQ. V shed 3 bases, J shed 4 bases, and the junction held 7 bases outside the gene matches. This CDR3 is 16 amino acids long. Written as DNA, the CDR3 is TGTGCCAGCAGCCATGTAACTAGCGGGAGTAGAGAGACCCAGTACTCC. The encoded protein is CASSHVTSGSRETQYS.

Details on this clonotype: An end of the junction differs from the germline gene, which may be a read error. J is TRBJ2-1 and V is TRBV13, with D perhaps matching TRBD1 (6 bases). The germline V gene has CDR1 PRHDT and CDR2 FYEKMQ (reference sequence). The CDR3 length is 15 residues. The CDR3 DNA follows: TGTGCCAGCAGCTTTACAGGGATTCCCTACAATGAGCGGTTCTTC. Its protein is CASSFTGIPYNERFF.

As regards this clonotype: An end of the junction differs from the germline gene, which may be a read error. J is TRBJ1-6 and V is TRBV12-3 or TRBV12-4; D unclear. CDR3 size: 15 residues. The CDR3 loop reads CVSSSTTGRNSSLHF. CDR3 nucleotides: TGTGTCAGCAGTTCCACGACTGGACGTAATTCATCCCTCCACTTT.

About this clonotype: Given a much more abundant clone one base away, this may be a read error. The J gene is TRBJ1-1, the V gene TRBV7-9; 8 nucleotides agree with TRBD1. The germline V gene encodes CDR1 SEHNR and CDR2 FQNEAQ (reference sequence). This CDR3 contains 14 residues. Here the CDR3 reads CASSSGTGYTEVFF. The CDR3 DNA is TGTGCCAGCAGCTCCGGGACAGGCTACACTGAAGTTTTCTTT. The variable domain in full, with the rest retrieved from reference TRBV7-9 and TRBJ1-1, is DTGVSQNPRHKITKRGQNVTFRCDPISEHNRLYWYRQTLGQGPEFLTYFQNEAQLEKSRLLSDRFSAERPKGSFSTLEIQRTEQGDSAMYLCASSSGTGYTEVFFGQGTRLTVV.

As to this clonotype: Sequence at one end of the junction differs from germline and may be a read error. The rearrangement uses TRBV10-3 and TRBJ2-6; unclear D gene. This CDR3 comprises 14 residues. The V gene's germline CDR1 is ENHRY and CDR2 SYGVKD. The CDR3 spells CAISVSMGANVLTF. The CDR3 bases are TGTGCAATCAGTGTGTCTATGGGGGCCAACGTCCTGACTTTC.

The rearrangement joins TRBV11-2 to TRBJ2-1; TRBD2 agrees at 7 bases. The CDR3 loop spans 17 amino acids. J lost 4 bases, V lost 5 bases, and 14 bases had no gene match. CDR1 is SGHAT and CDR2 is FQNNGV in the germline V gene. The CDR3: CASSLPAGAGSYNEQFF. The CDR3, as DNA: TGTGCCAGCAGCCTCCCCGCGGGAGCAGGCTCATACAATGAGCAGTTCTTC. Full variable domain (remainder filled in from reference TRBV11-2 and TRBJ2-1): EAGVAQSPRYKIIEKRQSVAFWCNPISGHATLYWYQQILGQGPKLLIQFQNNGVVDDSQLPKDRFSAERLKGVDSTLKIQPAKLEDSAVYLCASSLPAGAGSYNEQFFGPGTRLTVL.

The J gene is TRBJ2-5, the V gene TRBV24-1, with a weak D call TRBD1 (7 bases). This CDR3 has 17 residues. V lost 4 bases and J lost 4, with 21 bases in between. Germline V gene data show CDR1 as KGHDR and CDR2 as SFDVKD. CDR3 amino acids: CATSETGPGGNRETQYF. Here the CDR3 DNA reads TGTGCCACCAGTGAAACCGGTCCAGGGGGGAATCGAGAGACCCAGTACTTC.

Concerning this clonotype: At one of its ends the junction is not consistent with the germline gene, which may arise from a read error. The chain has TRBV12-3 or TRBV12-4 and TRBJ2-1; D remains unclear. This CDR3 comprises 14 residues. The CDR3 spells CASSFSSFYNGQFF. CDR3 DNA: TGTGCCAGCAGTTTCAGCTCATTCTACAATGGGCAGTTCTTC.

A note on this clonotype: The missing conserved phenylalanine or tryptophan at the end of this CDR3 makes a read error likely. The chain combines TRBV11-2 with TRBJ2-7; 10 nucleotides align to TRBD2. CDR3 length: 15 residues. Germline values: CDR1 SGHAT, CDR2 FQNNGV. V lost 9 bases and J lost 6; bases outside the gene matches: 14. The CDR3 DNA sequence: TGTGCCAGAAGTTTAGGGGGGACTAGCGTTCGCGAGCAGTACTCC. This encodes CARSLGGTSVREQYS.